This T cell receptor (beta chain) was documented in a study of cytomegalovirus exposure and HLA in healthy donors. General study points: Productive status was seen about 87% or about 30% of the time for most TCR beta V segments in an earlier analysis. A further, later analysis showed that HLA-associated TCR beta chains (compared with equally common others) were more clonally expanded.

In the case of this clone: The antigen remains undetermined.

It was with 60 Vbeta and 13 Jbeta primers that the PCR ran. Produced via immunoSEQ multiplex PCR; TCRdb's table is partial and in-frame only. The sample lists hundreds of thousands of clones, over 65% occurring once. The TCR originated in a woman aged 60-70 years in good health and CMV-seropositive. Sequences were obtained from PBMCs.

CDR3 residues: CASSYGTTTEAFF. DNA for the CDR3: TGTGCCAGCAGTTACGGGACAACCACTGAAGCTTTCTTT. The rearrangement links TRBV6-5 to TRBJ1-1; D perhaps matches TRBD1 (6 bases). This CDR3 is built from 13 residues. Germline V CDR1 and CDR2: MNHEY, SVGAGI. Trimming pared 2 bases from V and 4 bases from J, leaving 8 bases between.